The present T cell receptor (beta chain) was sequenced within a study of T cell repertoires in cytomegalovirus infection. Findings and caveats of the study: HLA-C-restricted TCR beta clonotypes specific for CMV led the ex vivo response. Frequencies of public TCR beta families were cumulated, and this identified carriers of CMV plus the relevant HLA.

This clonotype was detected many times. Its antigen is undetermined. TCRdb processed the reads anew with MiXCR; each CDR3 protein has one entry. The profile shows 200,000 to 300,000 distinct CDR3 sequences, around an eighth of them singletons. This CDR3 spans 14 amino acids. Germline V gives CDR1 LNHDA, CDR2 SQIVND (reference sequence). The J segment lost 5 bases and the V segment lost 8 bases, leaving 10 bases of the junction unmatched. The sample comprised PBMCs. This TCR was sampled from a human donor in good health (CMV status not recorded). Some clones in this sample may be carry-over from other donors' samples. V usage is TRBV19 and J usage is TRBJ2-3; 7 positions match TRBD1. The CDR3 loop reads CASGKDRFGDTQYF. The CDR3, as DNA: TGTGCCAGTGGTAAGGACAGGTTCGGAGATACGCAGTATTTT. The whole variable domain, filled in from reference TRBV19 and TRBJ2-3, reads DGGITQSPKYLFRKEGQNVTLSCEQNLNHDAMYWYRQDPGQGLRLIYYSQIVNDFQKGDIAEGYSVSREKKESFPLTVTSAQKNPTAFYLCASGKDRFGDTQYFGPGTRLTVL.